This TCR beta chain was recovered during a study of shared clonotypes between healthy human individuals. Sequencing was performed with immunoSEQ multiplex PCR; in TCRdb, only in-frame clones are kept and a portion is missing. Among about 1,800,000 clones listed, over 85% were seen once. This CDR3 is 14 amino acids long. Germline V gives CDR1 PRHDT, CDR2 FYEKMQ (reference sequence). V shed 4 bases and J shed 4 bases, with 11 bases lying between them. Naive-designated CD8 cells lacked CD45RO, were positively enriched for CCR7, and omitted terminally differentiated effector memory CD45RA+ cells. The J gene is TRBJ1-3, the V gene TRBV13; tentative D call: TRBD1 (5 bases). The origin of this receptor is a man between 18 and 35 years old in good health. Sequencing used naive CD8+ T cells sorted from blood. The CDR3 nucleotides read TGTGCCAGCAGCTCCCGGAGGACAGGAAACACCATATATTTT. This codes for CASSSRRTGNTIYF. The variable domain in full, completed from reference TRBV13 and TRBJ1-3, reads AAGVIQSPRHLIKEKRETATLKCYPIPRHDTVYWYQQGPGQDPQFLISFYEKMQSDKGSIPDRFSAQQFSDYHSELNMSSLELGDSALYFCASSSRRTGNTIYFGEGSWLTVV.